This T cell receptor (beta chain) was recorded in a study of T cell changes during pregnancy in multiple sclerosis. Repertoires were generated with immunoSEQ multiplex PCR, while TCRdb's copy carries only in-frame clones and drops some. Here the sample spans 25,000 to 40,000 clones, roughly nine tenths being singletons. Per germline, CDR1 MNHEY and CDR2 SMNVEV (reference sequence). After removal of 3 bases from V and 2 bases from J, the junction contained 2 bases not matched to a gene. The CDR3 has 15 residues. This clonotype was sampled from a female donor with multiple sclerosis, enrolled in a pregnancy study. This rearrangement joins TRBV27 to TRBJ2-3, with TRBD2 matching over 10 bases. The sequencing used CD8+ T cells from peripheral blood mononuclear cells, collected in the third trimester of pregnancy. The CDR3, as DNA: TGTGCCAGCAGTTTCACTAGCGGGACCACAGATACGCAGTATTTT. Amino acid sequence: CASSFTSGTTDTQYF.